The 9 T cell receptor beta chains reported below all come from one sample, sequenced in a study of spatial heterogeneity in lung cancer (dated by TCRdb to about 2019). No antigen has been identified for these receptors. Read against the paper, the sample's time point label means: sample taken at primary tumor resection. Library preparation employed 5' RACE. Sequenced using a NextSeq 500. The public reads were run again by TCRdb, first through fastp at Q25 and then through MiXCR, and only productive beta chains were kept. Rows matching on CDR3 protein sequence are summarized as one entry with the most common DNA and genes. The table for this sample lists 13,000 or so distinct CDR3 sequences; 5.1% of them were counted only once. The ten largest clonotypes hold 25% of the sample. General study outcomes and caveats: A correlation was observed between the number of expanded intratumoral alpha and beta TCRs and the tumor nonsynonymous mutation count.

Sequences were derived from lung tumor tissue, sampled at surgery. Source of these receptors: a male donor with early-stage non-small cell lung cancer.

There are many counts of this clonotype. This beta chain is an off-target read within a library intended for alpha chains, so its frequency means little. The chain employs TRBV6-5 and TRBJ2-5; 8 nucleotides align to TRBD1. V shed 4 bases and J 7 bases; nucleotides not matched to a gene: 11. This CDR3 region has 15 residues. The germline CDR1 and CDR2 sequences are MNHEY and SVGAGI. CDR3 nucleotide sequence: TGTGCCAGCAGTTTCCGGACAGGGAAGGGAGCGACCCAGTACTTC. Its protein product is CASSFRTGKGATQYF.

In this sample, this clonotype turned up many times. Little can be read into the size of this beta chain, an off-target read in a library designed for alpha chains. V usage is TRBV18 and J usage is TRBJ2-1; D is unclear. The CDR3 has 11 residues. The germline CDR1 and CDR2 sequences are KGHSH and LQKENI. V lost 4 bases, J lost 4 bases, and 2 bases lay in between. The CDR3 DNA follows: TGTGCCAGCTCACTATACAATGAGCAGTTCTTC. Protein sequence: CASSLYNEQFF.

This clonotype has more than one count but fewer than ten. Little can be read into the size of this beta chain, an off-target read in a library designed for alpha chains. The chain links TRBV7-2 to TRBJ2-2, with D tentatively TRBD2 (5 bases). The CDR3 runs to 17 residues. V was trimmed by 3 bases and J by 0 bases, leaving 14 bases between them. Germline CDR1 SGHTA, CDR2 FQGNSA. CDR3 residues: CASSFFSSPANTGELFF. CDR3 in DNA: TGTGCCAGCAGCTTCTTCTCTAGCCCCGCGAACACCGGGGAGCTGTTTTTT.

For this clonotype: This beta chain is off target for a library built for alpha chains, so its abundance means little. J is TRBJ1-2 and V is TRBV20-1; D uncertain. Trimming cost V 0 bases and J 5 bases, with 10 bases left between them. Germline V CDR1 and CDR2: DFQATT, SNEGSKA (reference sequence). CDR3 length: 13 residues. The CDR3 protein is CSARDPTGYGYTF. The CDR3 nucleotides are TGCAGTGCTAGAGATCCCACTGGGTATGGCTACACCTTC.

In this sample, this clonotype turned up many times. The size of this beta chain means little, since it is a stray read in a library made for alpha chains. This chain links TRBV28 with TRBJ1-5; D remains ambiguous. This CDR3 comprises 14 residues. Germline V gene data show CDR1 as MDHEN and CDR2 as SYDVKM. The germline V and J ends were trimmed by 5 bases and 3 bases, with 11 bases remaining between them. The CDR3 sequence is CASSGRAFNQPQHF. For the CDR3, the DNA is TGTGCCAGCAGTGGGCGGGCCTTCAATCAGCCCCAGCATTTT.

This clonotype was counted at least ten times. Since the library was made to target alpha chains, this beta chain is a stray read and its abundance is not meaningful. This sequence joins TRBV5-5 and TRBJ2-7; the D is unclear. Germline-derived CDR1 and CDR2 are SGHKS and YYEKEE (reference sequence). Trimming left V 0 bases short and J 1 base short, with 5 bases between. CDR3 length equals 13 residues. The CDR3 here is CASSLVGSYEQYF. The CDR3 bases are TGTGCCAGCAGCTTGGTTGGGTCCTACGAGCAGTACTTC.

This clonotype was seen once. The library was prepared for alpha chains; this beta chain is a stray read, so its frequency means little. This CDR3 reads CASSLDTRGYTF. The DNA of the CDR3 is TGTGCCAGCAGTTTGGACACCCGTGGCTACACCTTC. This chain joins TRBV28 and TRBJ1-2, with D perhaps TRBD1 (5 bases). The CDR3 has 12 residues. V gave up 3 bases and J gave up 7 bases, with 9 bases separating them. Germline lookup yields CDR1 MDHEN and CDR2 SYDVKM.

This clonotype was seen many times. In a library made to pick up alpha chains, this beta chain is a stray read with a size that means little. The rearrangement uses TRBV29-1 and TRBJ2-2, with 9 bases matching TRBD1. The germline V gene has CDR1 SQVTM and CDR2 ANQGSEA. The J segment lost 4 bases and the V segment lost 7 bases, leaving 4 bases of the junction unmatched. The CDR3 has 13 residues. The CDR3 loop reads CSAGTGTTGELFF. Here the CDR3 DNA reads TGCAGCGCCGGGACAGGGACCACCGGGGAGCTGTTTTTT.

At least ten counts were recorded for this clonotype. Because this beta chain is a stray read in a library intended to capture alpha chains, its abundance should not be given much weight. The chain joins TRBV4-3 to TRBJ2-3; D is unresolved. In germline, CDR1 is LGHNA, CDR2 YSLEER. The CDR3 covers 14 residues. Deletions cut 5 bases from V and 0 bases from J, with 9 bases between. CDR3 protein: CASSKGRSTDTQYF. The CDR3 nucleotides are TGCGCCAGCAGCAAGGGTAGGAGCACAGATACGCAGTATTTT.